Listed here are 13 T cell receptor beta chains from one sample, sequenced in a study of T cells in localized non-small cell lung cancer. Data came from immunoSEQ multiplex PCR; TCRdb stores just in-frame clones and leaves some out. The data contain 50,000 to 70,000 clones, about 89% of them singletons. The source was peripheral blood, collected before any cancer treatment. Receptors were obtained from a man aged 40 to 70 with stage I lung adenocarcinoma.

The gene calls are TRBV29-1 and TRBJ2-7, with D perhaps being TRBD1 or TRBD2 (5 bases each). CDR1 and CDR2 from the germline V gene are SQVTM and ANQGSEA. The CDR3 consists of 16 residues. V gave up 1 base and J gave up 4 bases, with 20 bases separating them. The DNA for the CDR3 is TGCAGCGTTGAAGTCGAACCTCCCGACGGGGCTTACGAGCAGTACTTC. Translation gives CSVEVEPPDGAYEQYF.

V is TRBV5-1 and J is TRBJ1-2, with 7 bases matching TRBD1. Looked up from germline, CDR1 is SGHRS and CDR2 is YFSETQ. J lost 0 bases, V lost 1 base, and 3 bases had no gene match. CDR3 length: 15 residues. The CDR3 nucleotides read TGCGCCAGCAGCTTGTTACAGGGGACTAACTATGGCTACACCTTC. Its protein product is CASSLLQGTNYGYTF.

V gene TRBV5-1 combines with J gene TRBJ2-1; D is perhaps TRBD2 (5 bases). The V and J ends lost 0 bases and 9 bases respectively, with 16 bases between them. The CDR3 runs 15 residues. Germline V gene lookup returns CDR1 SGHRS and CDR2 YFSETQ. CDR3 region: CASSLGQTWSGEQFF. The CDR3 DNA follows: TGCGCCAGCAGCTTGGGACAAACCTGGAGCGGTGAGCAGTTCTTC.

This sequence joins TRBV18 and TRBJ1-2, with 8 positions matching TRBD1. CDR1 and CDR2 from the germline V gene are KGHSH and LQKENI. V shed 1 base, J shed 6 bases, and the junction held 1 base outside the gene matches. The CDR3 runs 13 residues. The CDR3 DNA follows: TGTGCCAGCTCACCACAGACAGGGGATGGCTACACCTTC. This gives the protein CASSPQTGDGYTF.

This chain uses TRBV28 with TRBJ1-4, with D possibly TRBD1 on 5 matching bases. Germline CDR1 reads MDHEN; CDR2 reads SYDVKM. This CDR3 has 15 residues. V was clipped by 3 bases and J by 3 bases, with 11 bases between them. CDR3 amino acids: CASSFGGEANEKLFF. Here the CDR3 DNA reads TGTGCCAGCAGTTTTGGGGGAGAGGCTAATGAAAAACTGTTTTTT.

The CDR3 DNA follows: TGTGCCAGCGAGGACCGGGACAGGGGAAACACCATATATTTT. It translates to CASEDRDRGNTIYF. This chain links TRBV6-1 with TRBJ1-3; 8 positions match TRBD1. Germline values: CDR1 MNHNS, CDR2 SASEGT. V was pared by 8 bases and J by 4 bases, with 7 bases of the junction left unmatched. This CDR3 is 14 amino acids long.

The chain employs TRBV27 and TRBJ2-2, with TRBD1 matching 10 bases. The junction had 7 bases not matched to a gene; V was cut back by 6 bases and J by 3 bases. The CDR3 loop spans 16 amino acids. Germline loops: CDR1 MNHEY, CDR2 SMNVEV (reference sequence). The CDR3 is CASSPFGTGDTGELFF. CDR3 nucleotides: TGTGCCAGCAGCCCCTTCGGGACAGGGGACACCGGGGAGCTGTTTTTT.

The chain recombines TRBV5-6 with TRBJ1-4; D is possibly TRBD1 (5 bases). Trimming removed 2 bases from V and 11 bases from J, with 10 bases in between. Germline CDR1 reads SGHDT; CDR2 reads YYEEEE. This CDR3 is built from 12 residues. CDR3 bases: TGTGCCAGCAGCTTAGGGACGGCCAAACTGTTTTTT. Its protein is CASSLGTAKLFF. The complete variable domain, with remaining parts taken from reference TRBV5-6 and TRBJ1-4, reads DAGVTQSPTHLIKTRGQQVTLRCSPKSGHDTVSWYQQALGQGPQFIFQYYEEEERQRGNFPDRFSGHQFPNYSSELNVNALLLGDSALYLCASSLGTAKLFFGSGTQLSVL.

The CDR3 loop reads CASSLGTSGIDTQYF. CDR3 DNA: TGTGCCAGCAGCTTAGGGACTAGCGGGATAGATACGCAGTATTTT. The chain joins TRBV7-9 to TRBJ2-3, with 12 positions matching TRBD2. Trimming removed 1 base from V and 5 bases from J; junction bases left unmatched: 1. CDR3 length equals 15 residues. From germline, CDR1 is SEHNR and CDR2 FQNEAQ (reference sequence).

This chain connects TRBV2 to TRBJ2-1, with 7 positions matching TRBD1. V shed 5 bases and J 11 bases; nucleotides not matched to a gene: 6. The length of the CDR3 is 12 residues. Germline V gives CDR1 SNHLY, CDR2 FYNNEI. As DNA, the CDR3 is TGTGCCAGCAGTCCCCGACAGGGAAAGCAGTTCTTC. Translating it yields CASSPRQGKQFF. The full variable domain, completed using reference TRBV2 and TRBJ2-1, is EPEVTQTPSHQVTQMGQEVILRCVPISNHLYFYWYRQILGQKVEFLVSFYNNEISEKSEIFDDQFSVERPDGSNFTLKIRSTKLEDSAMYFCASSPRQGKQFFGPGTRLTVL.

The chain employs TRBV11-3 and TRBJ2-3; 9 bases agree with TRBD2. Germline assignment: CDR1 SGHNT and CDR2 YENEEA. CDR3 length: 14 residues. Germline trimming cut 8 bases from V and 1 base from J; bases unmatched to any gene: 4. In DNA, the CDR3 is TGTGCCAGCGTATCTAGCGGGGGCACAGATACGCAGTATTTT. Encoded protein: CASVSSGGTDTQYF.

The DNA for the CDR3 is TGCGCCAGGATAGCGGGGAGCTCCTACGAGCAGTACTTC. This encodes CARIAGSSYEQYF. The V and J genes are TRBV4-3 and TRBJ2-7, with 8 bases fitting TRBD2. The ends lost 9 bases at V and 0 bases at J; junction bases unmatched: 4. The germline V gene has CDR1 LGHNA and CDR2 YSLEER. The CDR3 contains 13 residues.

The V gene is TRBV5-1, the J gene TRBJ2-1, with 12 nucleotides matching TRBD2. CDR1 is SGHRS, CDR2 YFSETQ, per germline. CDR3 length equals 17 residues. The V segment lost 1 base and the J segment 6 bases; nucleotides outside the gene matches: 8. The CDR3 DNA follows: TGCGCCAGCAGCTTGCTGCCTAGCGGGAGGGCCGGCAATGAGCAGTTCTTC. It translates to CASSLLPSGRAGNEQFF.